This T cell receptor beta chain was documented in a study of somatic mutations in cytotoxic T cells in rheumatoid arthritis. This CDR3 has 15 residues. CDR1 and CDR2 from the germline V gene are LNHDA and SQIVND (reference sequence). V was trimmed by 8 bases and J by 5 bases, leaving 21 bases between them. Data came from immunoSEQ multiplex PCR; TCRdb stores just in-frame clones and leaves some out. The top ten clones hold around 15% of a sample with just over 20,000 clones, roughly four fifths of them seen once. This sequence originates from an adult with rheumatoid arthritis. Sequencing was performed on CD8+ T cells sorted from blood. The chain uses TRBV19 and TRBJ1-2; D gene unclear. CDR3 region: CASRQPSYAQYGYTF. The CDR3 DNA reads TGTGCCAGTCGTCAACCCTCTTACGCCCAGTATGGCTACACCTTC. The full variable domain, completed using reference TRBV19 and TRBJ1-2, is DGGITQSPKYLFRKEGQNVTLSCEQNLNHDAMYWYRQDPGQGLRLIYYSQIVNDFQKGDIAEGYSVSREKKESFPLTVTSAQKNPTAFYLCASRQPSYAQYGYTFGSGTRLTVV.